A selection of T cell receptor beta chains follows, all from one sample in a study of beta chain features in type 1 diabetes. Sequenced by immunoSEQ multiplex PCR; TCRdb stores in-frame clones only, minus some. The table lists 310,000 or so clones, 7% to 10% of them singletons. The sample was central memory CD4+ T cells from blood. These receptors originate from a man younger than 40 with type 1 diabetes. CDR3s include the opening cysteine and the closing phenylalanine or tryptophan. D genes are given only for firm matches. Clone size is not always given. Where it is, it says once, few, many or a class for expanded clones.

J gene	D gene	V gene	clone size	CDR3 protein	CDR3 DNA
TRBJ2-7	-	TRBV6-1	-	CASSAERSSYEQYF	TGTGCCAGCAGTGCCGAACGAAGCTCCTACGAGCAGTACTTC
TRBJ2-3	-	TRBV27	few	CASSKSKSTDTQYF	TGTGCCAGCTCAAAGAGCAAGAGCACAGATACGCAGTATTTT
TRBJ2-1	-	TRBV5-1	many	CASSVSPTYNEQFF	TGCGCCAGCAGCGTCTCGCCCACCTACAATGAGCAGTTCTTC
TRBJ1-2	-	TRBV6-5	few	CATHRARAGYTF	TGTGCCACCCATAGGGCGCGAGCTGGCTACACCTTC
TRBJ2-2	-	TRBV6-5	once	CASSYSLTGPTGELFF	TGTGCCAGCAGTTACTCGCTTACGGGACCCACCGGGGAGCTGTTTTTT
TRBJ2-7	-	TRBV9	-	CARSGGRGYEQYF	TGTGCCCGCAGCGGTGGTAGGGGCTACGAGCAGTACTTC
TRBJ2-7	-	TRBV10-3	few	CAISGQGYEQYF	TGTGCCATCAGTGGTCAGGGGTACGAGCAGTACTTC
TRBJ1-5	-	TRBV6-5	-	CASSQGGGQPQHF	TGTGCCAGCAGTCAGGGTGGGGGACAGCCCCAGCATTTT
TRBJ1-1	-	TRBV11-3	-	CASSYIGNTEAFF	TGTGCCAGCAGTTATATCGGGAACACTGAAGCTTTCTTT
TRBJ1-2	TRBD1	TRBV9	-	CASSPGTGRYGYTF	TGTGCCAGCAGCCCCGGGACAGGCCGCTATGGCTACACCTTC
TRBJ1-1	-	TRBV5-8	few	CASSLAAGRSTEAFF	TGTGCCAGCAGCTTGGCGGCGGGGCGGAGCACTGAAGCTTTCTTT
TRBJ2-5	TRBD2	TRBV6-6	few	CASITTSGDQETQYF	TGTGCCAGCATTACGACTAGCGGGGATCAAGAGACCCAGTACTTC
TRBJ2-4	TRBD2	TRBV9	-	CASSVGLAGMIQYF	TGTGCCAGCAGCGTAGGGCTAGCGGGGATGATTCAGTACTTC
TRBJ2-7	-	TRBV25-1	-	CASSRGTGYEQYF	TGTGCCAGCAGCCGGGGAACCGGCTACGAGCAGTACTTC
TRBJ1-1	TRBD1	TRBV30	few	CAWARGTGTEAFF	TGTGCCTGGGCCAGGGGGACGGGCACTGAAGCTTTCTTT
TRBJ2-7	-	TRBV7-2	few	CASSLAGMNYEQYF	TGTGCCAGCAGCTTGGCCGGGATGAACTACGAGCAGTACTTC
TRBJ1-3	-	TRBV2	-	CASDGRSSGNTIYF	TGTGCCAGCGATGGTCGTAGCTCTGGAAACACCATATATTTT
TRBJ1-6	TRBD1	TRBV5-1	-	CASSPDRGNSPLHF	TGCGCCAGCAGCCCCGACAGGGGAAATTCACCCCTCCACTTT
TRBJ1-6	-	TRBV6-6	-	CASSQQRDYNSPLHF	TGTGCCAGCAGTCAACAACGGGACTATAATTCACCCCTCCACTTT
TRBJ2-2	TRBD1	TRBV28	many	CASKGQVYTGELFF	TGTGCCAGCAAGGGACAGGTCTACACCGGGGAGCTGTTTTTT
TRBJ2-5	-	TRBV7-2	-	CASSLVQEETQYF	TGTGCCAGCAGCTTAGTCCAGGAAGAGACCCAGTACTTC
TRBJ2-1	-	TRBV11-2	-	CASSLVGGEQFF	TGTGCCAGCAGCTTAGTGGGCGGTGAGCAGTTCTTC
TRBJ2-4	-	TRBV28	-	CASTTGRSSNIQYF	TGTGCCAGCACCACGGGACGGAGCTCAAACATTCAGTACTTC
TRBJ2-7	TRBD1	TRBV5-6	few	CASSWGQAQYEQYF	TGTGCCAGCAGCTGGGGACAGGCGCAGTACGAGCAGTACTTC
TRBJ2-3	TRBD1	TRBV7-9	few	CASSSGQGEGTDTQYF	TGTGCCAGCAGCTCGGGACAGGGGGAGGGCACAGATACGCAGTATTTT
TRBJ1-5	TRBD1	TRBV7-8	few	CASSQDRVQPQHF	TGTGCCAGCAGCCAGGACAGGGTTCAGCCCCAGCATTTT
TRBJ2-5	TRBD2	TRBV2	few	CASTASGGSRWETQYF	TGTGCCAGCACCGCTAGCGGGGGGTCAAGGTGGGAGACCCAGTACTTC
TRBJ2-3	-	TRBV7-2	-	CASSYNGRTDTQYF	TGTGCCAGCAGCTACAACGGCCGCACAGATACGCAGTATTTT